This TCR beta chain was sequenced for a study of CD8 T cells in Susac syndrome (dated by TCRdb to the late 2010s). In the study overall: Repertoire sequencing was used to test whether CD8+ T cell activation and differentiation in Susac syndrome was antigen driven.

What the research found in general, with its limitations: The number of individuals in the TCR sequencing and HLA analysis was acknowledged as relatively small.

RNA was extracted with the RNeasy kit and roughly 0.5 to 1 ug was reverse transcribed using random hexamers. The immunoSEQ multiplex PCR assay, which covers 54 Vbeta and 13 Jbeta segments, was used to amplify TCR beta CDR3 regions. PCR amplification bias was corrected by using a synthetic template baseline for primer optimization and computational correction. Per the authors' processing: Reads were annotated to V, D and J genes according to IMGT and were analyzed with immunoSEQ Analyzer, with only productive sequences retained. To calculate clonality, Shannon entropy was normalized by log2 of the number of productive unique sequences and then subtracted from one. For each patient and control, public and private clones were evaluated among the 100 most prevalent clones. A clone was defined as Susac-specific if it was absent from the healthy and MS cohorts, from about a thousand published viral clones and from other ImmuneACCESS disease sequences. The raw public reads went through TCRdb reprocessing: fastp at Q25, MiXCR clone calling, in-frame beta chains kept. Rows with one shared CDR3 protein collapse into an entry with the most common genes and DNA. These V and J calls rely on TCRdb rather than the paper's analysis. This sample comprises roughly 200,000 distinct CDR3 sequences, around 95% of them detected only once. The ten largest clones represent approximately 0.09% of the sample.

The CDR3 has 14 amino acids, counting the end cysteine and phenylalanine. Of the read, only the CDR3 DNA is kept; its 42 bases are in frame from base 1. CDR1 and CDR2, looked up from the germline V gene (reference sequence), are DFQATT and SNEGSKA. Trimming costs V 3 bases and J 7 bases, and their ends lie 15 bases apart. High-throughput TCR beta sequencing profiled peripheral blood CD8+ and CD4+ T cells from healthy donors, Susac syndrome patients and multiple sclerosis patients. Treatment-naive patients with stable or active relapsing-remitting disease fulfilling revised McDonald criteria were used as multiple sclerosis controls. Bulk CD8+ and CD4+ T cells were purified by magnetic negative isolation, while CD8+ TEMRA cells were enriched using FACS. Blood was collected in EDTA tubes and processed within 24 hours, with PBMCs isolated through density gradient centrifugation. PBMCs intended for TCR sequencing were cryopreserved in liquid nitrogen and were subsequently thawed in a 37 degrees C water bath. A purity of at least 90% was achieved for sorted or isolated CD4+, CD8+ and CD8+ TEMRA cells.

This clonotype was counted a single time. It has no known antigen specificity. Per-base qualities were not stored, and no clone one base away is much larger. A single read constitutes weak evidence. Sequencing input: CD4+ T cells from PBMCs. The receptor was derived from a human donor with multiple sclerosis. The sequence links TRBV20-1 to TRBJ1-4; the D gene is unclear. The CDR3 is CSARFGPRGEKLFF. Read as DNA, the sequence is TGCAGTGCTAGGTTCGGGCCCCGAGGTGAAAAACTGTTTTTT.